Described below is a single T cell receptor beta chain sequence and its context. This record comes from a study of blood T cell repertoires in COVID-19. Produced via immunoSEQ multiplex PCR; TCRdb's table is partial and in-frame only. This table has over 250,000 clones, roughly nine tenths appearing once. This CDR3 is built from 15 residues. Germline assignment: CDR1 LGHNA and CDR2 YSLEER. Trimming cost V 4 bases and J 4 bases; bases outside gene matches: 5. This clonotype was sampled from a man in his sixties who had recovered from COVID-19. The rearrangement joins TRBV4-3 to TRBJ2-3; TRBD2 matches 10 bases. The sample taken for sequencing was PBMCs or T cells enriched from blood (not recorded which). This chain's CDR3 is CASSPERGGSDTQYF. The CDR3 region has the DNA TGCGCCAGCAGCCCAGAGCGGGGGGGTTCAGATACGCAGTATTTT.